Shown below are 24 T cell receptor beta chains from a single sample sequenced in a study of T-cell reconstitution after alpha-beta-depleted transplantation in children. A TCRbeta library incorporating unique molecular identifiers was prepared. Each CDR3 protein gets one entry after TCRdb re-called the PCR reads with MiXCR. The sample consists of approximately 300,000 distinct CDR3 sequences, 11% of them appearing once. Sequencing used peripheral blood, obtained 180 days after TCRalphabeta/CD19-depleted stem cell transplant. The receptors were sampled from a male patient aged 2 to 9 who had a stem cell transplant for chronic granulomatous disease, so the T cells may come from the graft donor.

This clonotype was recorded at least ten times. The chain couples TRBV28 to TRBJ2-6; 7 bases agree with TRBD1. The CDR3 loop spans 16 amino acids. The germline gives CDR1 MDHEN, CDR2 SYDVKM. With 7 bases clipped from V and 1 base from J, the junction kept 7 bases outside the gene matches. As DNA, the CDR3 is TGTGCCAGCAAGACACCAGGGGGTTCTGGGGCCAACGTCCTGACTTTC. The encoded protein is CASKTPGGSGANVLTF.

This clonotype was recorded at least ten times. CDR3: CASSLDPGFGPDTQYF. The CDR3 coding sequence is TGTGCCAGCAGCTTAGATCCGGGTTTTGGCCCAGATACGCAGTATTTT. This chain connects TRBV7-2 to TRBJ2-3, with D unresolved. The CDR3 has 16 residues. The germline V gene has CDR1 SGHTA and CDR2 FQGNSA. The V gene lost 1 base and the J gene lost 4 bases, with 15 bases spanning the gap.

This clonotype was seen at least ten times. This chain links TRBV20-1 with TRBJ1-5; 9 bases are shared with TRBD1. Germline CDR1 DFQATT, CDR2 SNEGSKA (reference sequence). This CDR3 contains 16 residues. The J segment lost 9 bases and the V segment lost 0 bases, leaving 12 bases of the junction unmatched. CDR3 nucleotides: TGCAGTGCTAGAGATGTGGGGACAGGGCTCTCTTGGCCCCAGCATTTT. It encodes CSARDVGTGLSWPQHF.

This clonotype was found many times. The chain carries TRBV27 and TRBJ2-7, with D possibly TRBD1 on 6 matching bases. The V end was cut by 4 bases, the J end by 4 bases, with 11 bases between. This CDR3 region has 13 residues. Germline CDR1 MNHEY, CDR2 SMNVEV (reference sequence). The CDR3: CASSYGGTYEQYF. In DNA form, the CDR3 reads TGTGCCAGCAGTTATGGGGGCACTTACGAGCAGTACTTC.

This clonotype was detected many times. V is TRBV6-1 and J is TRBJ2-3; unclear D gene. Trimming left V 5 bases short and J 6 bases short, with 15 bases between. This CDR3 region has 14 residues. Germline V gene sequence: CDR1 MNHNS, CDR2 SASEGT. CDR3: CASSQPDGRDTQYF. The CDR3, as DNA: TGTGCCAGCAGTCAACCCGATGGTCGGGATACGCAGTATTTT.

Turning to this clonotype: It may be a read error: a sequence one base away is much more abundant. This sequence joins TRBV5-1 and TRBJ2-1; D possibly corresponds to TRBD2 (6 bases). The CDR3 totals 15 residues. Looked up from germline, CDR1 is SGHRS and CDR2 is YFSETQ. The CDR3 protein is CASSLRRDMNNEHFF. CDR3 in DNA: TGCGCCAGCAGCTTGAGGCGGGATATGAACAATGAGCACTTCTTC.

This clonotype has at least ten counts. The J gene is TRBJ2-7, the V gene TRBV6-1, with D possibly matching TRBD2 (5 bases). V lost 11 bases and J lost 1, with 12 bases in between. Per germline, CDR1 MNHNS and CDR2 SASEGT. The CDR3 runs 12 residues. The CDR3 coding sequence is TGTGCCGGAGGCCGTCCTTCCTACGAGCAGTACTTC. As protein: CAGGRPSYEQYF.

In its sample, this clonotype was seen many times. V and J are TRBV10-2 and TRBJ2-7; D is unresolved. Looked up from germline, CDR1 is WSHSY and CDR2 is SAAADI. Between the trimmed V and J ends, which lost 7 bases and 0 bases, there was a span of 13 bases. The CDR3 is 14 amino acids. As DNA, the CDR3 is TGCGCCAGCACGGGTACGGCCAGCTCCTACGAGCAGTACTTC. Its protein product is CASTGTASSYEQYF.

Regarding this clonotype: A read error may be the cause here, since a much bigger clone is one base away. The V and J genes are TRBV28 and TRBJ2-7, with no clear D. CDR1 MDHEN and CDR2 SYDVKM come from the germline V gene. The CDR3 is made up of 13 amino acids. The CDR3 sequence: CASSLASLGEPYF. CDR3 sequence (DNA): TGTGCCAGCAGTTTGGCTAGTCTCGGCGAGCCGTACTTC.

This clonotype was seen at least ten times. This chain links TRBV12-3 or TRBV12-4 with TRBJ2-7; the match to TRBD1 covers 7 bases. The CDR3 spans 16 residues. The junction had 9 bases not matched to a gene; V was cut back by 3 bases and J by 1 base. CDR3 coding DNA: TGTGCCAGCAGTTTCGCAGACAGGGTAAATTCCTACGAGCAGTACTTC. Its translation: CASSFADRVNSYEQYF.

This clonotype showed up many times. V and J are TRBV5-1 and TRBJ2-6; 7 bases fit TRBD1. The CDR3 has 17 residues. Trimming cost V 7 bases and J 1 base; bases outside gene matches: 11. Germline values: CDR1 SGHRS, CDR2 YFSETQ. CDR3 in amino acids: CASGSTGLLSGANVLTF. CDR3 in DNA: TGCGCCAGCGGCTCGACAGGGTTATTATCTGGGGCCAACGTCCTGACTTTC.

This clonotype was found many times. The rearrangement links TRBV5-1 to TRBJ2-1, with D unresolved. Germline CDR1 and CDR2: SGHRS and YFSETQ. CDR3 length: 15 amino acids. Trimming removed 0 bases at V and 0 bases at J, with 7 bases between. CDR3 amino acids: CASSLDSSSYNEQFF. The CDR3 nucleotides are TGCGCCAGCAGCTTGGACAGTAGCTCCTACAATGAGCAGTTCTTC.

The sample holds many counts of this clonotype. The chain carries TRBV20-1 and TRBJ2-2; TRBD2 matches at 15 bases. V lost 4 bases and J lost 5; bases outside the gene matches: 5. The CDR3 runs to 16 residues. Germline lookup yields CDR1 DFQATT and CDR2 SNEGSKA (reference sequence). CDR3 sequence (DNA): TGCAGTGCTAAGGGACTAGCGGGGGGACTGACCGGGGAGCTGTTTTTT. It encodes CSAKGLAGGLTGELFF.

The chain recombines TRBV30 with TRBJ2-5, with 9 bases matching TRBD2. The germline V gene has CDR1 GTSNPN and CDR2 SVGIG (reference sequence). V gave up 2 bases and J gave up 5 bases; unmatched junction bases: 6. The CDR3 totals 14 residues. CDR3: CAWSYSGSLETQYF. CDR3 bases: TGTGCCTGGAGTTATAGCGGGAGCCTGGAGACCCAGTACTTC.

This clonotype was counted at least ten times. This chain connects TRBV5-6 to TRBJ2-5; 9 bases line up with TRBD1. V was pared by 4 bases and J by 4 bases, with 8 bases of the junction left unmatched. The CDR3 is made up of 15 amino acids. The V gene's germline CDR1 is SGHDT and CDR2 YYEEEE. The CDR3: CASSTPGQGIETQYF. CDR3 nucleotides: TGTGCCAGCAGCACCCCGGGACAGGGTATAGAGACCCAGTACTTC.

This clonotype was recorded many times. The CDR3 region has the DNA TGTGCCAGCAGCCCCGGGACACTACTAGCCAAAAACATTCAGTACTTC. Translation gives CASSPGTLLAKNIQYF. The rearrangement joins TRBV5-5 to TRBJ2-4, with D perhaps TRBD1 (6 bases). CDR3 length: 16 amino acids. The germline CDR1 and CDR2 sequences are SGHKS and YYEKEE (reference sequence). Trimming pared 4 bases from V and 0 bases from J, leaving 14 bases between.

This chain connects TRBV5-1 to TRBJ2-7; 8 nucleotides line up with TRBD1. CDR3 length equals 15 residues. Trimming cost V 0 bases and J 3 bases; bases outside gene matches: 5. Germline CDR1 and CDR2: SGHRS and YFSETQ. The CDR3, as DNA: TGCGCCAGCAGCTTGGCCGCTGACAGGGGCTACGAGCAGTACTTC. Protein sequence: CASSLAADRGYEQYF. The variable domain in full, with the rest retrieved from reference TRBV5-1 and TRBJ2-7, is KAGVTQTPRYLIKTRGQQVTLSCSPISGHRSVSWYQQTPGQGLQFLFEYFSETQRNKGNFPGRFSGRQFSNSRSEMNVSTLELGDSALYLCASSLAADRGYEQYFGPGTRLTVT.

This clonotype was observed at least ten times. The CDR3 protein is CASSRDGDVTQYF. The DNA for the CDR3 is TGCGCCAGCAGCCGAGACGGAGACGTGACCCAGTACTTC. The rearrangement joins TRBV5-1 to TRBJ2-5; D remains ambiguous. This CDR3 has 13 amino acids. CDR1 is SGHRS, CDR2 YFSETQ, per germline. V was pared by 4 bases and J by 7 bases, with 14 bases between. The full variable domain, in which reference TRBV5-1 and TRBJ2-5 provide the parts outside the CDR3, is KAGVTQTPRYLIKTRGQQVTLSCSPISGHRSVSWYQQTPGQGLQFLFEYFSETQRNKGNFPGRFSGRQFSNSRSEMNVSTLELGDSALYLCASSRDGDVTQYFGPGTRLLVL.

Concerning this clonotype itself: At one end the junction does not follow the germline gene, possibly because of a read error. The rearrangement links TRBV12-3 or TRBV12-4 to TRBJ2-5, with a weak D call TRBD1 (5 bases). There are 13 residues in the CDR3. This CDR3 is CASSCDRRETHYF. Written as DNA, the CDR3 is TGTGCCAGCAGTTGTGACAGAAGAGAGACCCACTACTTC.

The CDR3 reads CASSRGLAGGSEQYF. The CDR3, as DNA: TGTGCCAGCAGCCGCGGACTAGCGGGAGGGTCCGAGCAGTACTTC. The chain has TRBV7-9 and TRBJ2-7, with 15 bases identical to TRBD2. The CDR3 is made up of 15 amino acids. Germline CDR1 and CDR2: SEHNR and FQNEAQ (reference sequence). J lost 6 bases, V lost 5 bases, and 5 bases had no gene match.

A note on this clonotype: This may arise from a read error, as a much more abundant clone is one base away. This rearrangement joins TRBV18 to TRBJ2-1; perhaps TRBD2 as D (6 bases). Per germline, CDR1 KGHSH and CDR2 LQKENI. The CDR3 has 18 residues. CDR3 sequence reads: CASSPPSPGGISYNKQFF. CDR3 nucleotides: TGTGCCAGCTCACCACCGTCCCCGGGCGGGATCTCCTACAATAAGCAGTTCTTC.

CDR3 residues: CASSLSLLGRVTGTEAFF. The CDR3 DNA sequence: TGTGCCAGCAGTTTATCCCTCCTCGGCAGGGTGACAGGCACTGAAGCTTTCTTT. This chain links TRBV27 with TRBJ1-1; tentatively, D is TRBD1 (6 bases). The V gene's germline CDR1 is MNHEY and CDR2 SMNVEV (reference sequence). Trimming stripped 0 bases from V and 4 bases from J, with 21 bases between. This CDR3 spans 18 amino acids.

This clonotype was seen repeatedly, ten times or more. The CDR3 DNA sequence: TGTGCCAGCGGAAAAACAGGGGGTTTCCCGGGCGAGCAGTACTTC. Its translation: CASGKTGGFPGEQYF. This chain joins TRBV7-8 and TRBJ2-7, with 8 bases identical to TRBD1. The CDR3 length is 15 residues. Germline V gene sequence: CDR1 SGHVS, CDR2 FQNEAQ. The trim removed 8 bases at V and 6 bases at J, leaving 15 bases unmatched.

This clonotype was detected many times. The chain links TRBV10-3 to TRBJ2-2; perhaps D is TRBD1 or TRBD2 (5 bases each). Trimming stripped 7 bases from V and 4 bases from J, with 19 bases between. This CDR3 contains 16 residues. From germline, CDR1 is ENHRY and CDR2 SYGVKD. The CDR3, as DNA: TGTGCCATCAAAAGTCGGGACCGGGGCAGCACCGGGGAGCTGTTTTTT. Its translation is CAIKSRDRGSTGELFF.